Below, one T cell receptor beta chain is given with its context. Its antigen is not identified. The V and J ends lost 0 bases and 4 bases respectively, with 10 bases between them. The germline V gene encodes CDR1 SQVTM and CDR2 ANQGSEA. CDR3 size: 14 residues. The treatment: oral pan-JAK inhibitor, 5-10 mg twice daily. The data were taken from a study of CD8+ T cells in alopecia areata. Findings and caveats of the study: Higher clonality was seen in lesional scalp than in normal scalp, especially in alopecia totalis/universalis. Tofacitinib did not eliminate many expanded lesional clones from scalp or blood.

Following extraction, RNA underwent reverse transcription to cDNA, which served as the sequencing template. The data were produced by immunoSEQ multiplex PCR, yet TCRdb's version contains in-frame clones alone and is incomplete. The sample contains around 190,000 clones, 60% to 70% of which appear only once. The TCR was taken from a human donor with alopecia areata. This material consisted of CD4+ T cells sorted from blood, taken at week 4, from a patient treated with tofacitinib. The J gene is TRBJ2-1, the V gene TRBV29-1; D is uncertain. The CDR3 spells CSVEEGKSYNEQFF. CDR3 bases: TGCAGCGTTGAAGAGGGGAAGTCTTACAATGAGCAGTTCTTC.